This TCR beta chain is from a study of T cell changes during pregnancy in multiple sclerosis. Trimming took 1 base from V and 10 from J; bases not matched to a gene: 4. Germline V gene lookup returns CDR1 LNHNV and CDR2 YYDKDF (reference sequence). The CDR3 spans 14 residues. Generated by immunoSEQ multiplex PCR, the TCRdb table keeps only in-frame clones and is missing some. The data hold approximately 25,000 clones, with more than 75% observed a single time. Sequences were derived from CD4+ T cells from peripheral blood mononuclear cells, sampled in the first trimester of pregnancy. This chain uses TRBV15 with TRBJ1-6; TRBD1 matches at 7 bases. The receptor was isolated from a female donor in good health, enrolled as a control in a pregnancy study. DNA of the CDR3: TGTGCCACCAGCAGAGGACAGGGCGGATCACCCCTCCACTTT. Amino acids: CATSRGQGGSPLHF.